Listed below are T cell receptor beta chains from one sample, sequenced in a study of tumor-infiltrating lymphocytes in primary liver carcinoma. MiXCR was run by TCRdb on the multiplex PCR reads, yielding one entry per CDR3 protein. The sample yields about 130,000 distinct CDR3 sequences, 50% to 80% seen once. Sequenced: liver tumor tissue from sampling region 3. Receptors were obtained from a woman in her sixties with primary liver carcinoma and hepatitis B virus infection. The CDR3 runs from the conserved cysteine through the conserved F or W. The order of the fields is clone size, V gene, J gene, D gene, CDR3 DNA, CDR3 protein. A D gene is named only where the DNA matches it firmly. The size field is filled for only some rows; it gives once, few, many or a size class.

>few|TRBV2|TRBJ2-2|TRBD1
TGTGCCAGCAAAGGACAGGGAGGAACCGGGGAGCTGTTTTTT
CASKGQGGTGELFF
>.|TRBV29-1|TRBJ2-5|TRBD1
TGCAGCGTTGAAGCCCCGACAGGGTCCATCGAGACCCAGTACTTC
CSVEAPTGSIETQYF
>medium-sized|TRBV11-1|TRBJ2-3|.
TGTGCCAGCAGCTTAGGGCAGAGCACAGATACGCAGTATTTT
CASSLGQSTDTQYF
>.|TRBV29-1|TRBJ2-2|.
TGCAGCGTTGGGACTATGGGTAACACCGGGGAGCTGTTTTTT
CSVGTMGNTGELFF
>many|TRBV29-1|TRBJ1-1|.
TGCAGCGCGACTGAGAACACTGAAGCTTTCTTT
CSATENTEAFF
>.|TRBV24-1|TRBJ2-1|TRBD2
TGTACCACTAGTGATTTGAGCGGGAAGTACAATGAGCAGTTCTTC
CTTSDLSGKYNEQFF
>many|TRBV7-8|TRBJ2-1|TRBD1
TGTGCCAGCAGCTTAGGGATAGGACAGGTTAAAAATGAGCAGTTCTTC
CASSLGIGQVKNEQFF
>few|TRBV20-1|TRBJ1-5|TRBD1
TGCAGTGCTAGAGTTTCGCAGGGGGATCAGCCCCAGCATTTT
CSARVSQGDQPQHF
>few|TRBV5-1|TRBJ1-5|.
TGCGCCAACAGCTTGGAAGGGTACGGTCAGCCCCAGCACTTT
CANSLEGYGQPQHF
>.|TRBV18|TRBJ2-5|.
TGTGCCAACTCGCCACGCCGACTAGAGGGGAAGGAGACCCAGTACTTC
CANSPRRLEGKETQYF
>.|TRBV28|TRBJ2-3|TRBD1
TGTGCCAGCTGGGACAGGAACTCAGATACGCAGTATTTT
CASWDRNSDTQYF
>.|TRBV28|TRBJ2-7|TRBD2
TGTGCCAGCTCCCGGCTCGGGAGGGCCATGGACTTC
CASSRLGRAMDF
>.|TRBV12-3/TRBV12-4|TRBJ1-5|.
TGTGCCAGCACCCCCCTCAGCAATCAGCCACACCATTTT
CASTPLSNQPHHF
>many|TRBV13|TRBJ2-7|TRBD2
TGTGCCAGCAGCTTAGCTTCAAGGGCTAGCGGGAGGTACTGGGACGAGCAGTACTTC
CASSLASRASGRYWDEQYF
>.|TRBV11-3|TRBJ1-1|TRBD1
TGTGTCAGCAGCCCAATCGGGACAGAAGTAGCTTTCTTT
CVSSPIGTEVAFF
>.|TRBV12-3/TRBV12-4|TRBJ2-2|.
TGTGTCAGCAGCTCATTGCAGGCCGCTCATGGCGGGGAGCTGTTTTTT
CVSSSLQAAHGGELFF
>many|TRBV12-3/TRBV12-4|TRBJ2-3|TRBD2
TGTGCCAGCAGTCCGAGGGCCCTAGCGGGAGGAATAGATACGCAGTATTTT
CASSPRALAGGIDTQYF
>.|TRBV11-3|TRBJ2-2|TRBD2
TGTGCCAGCAGCCCCGGACTAGCGGGTGGGTACACCGGGGAGCTGTTTTTT
CASSPGLAGGYTGELFF
>few|TRBV28|TRBJ2-1|TRBD1
TGTGCCAGCAGTTTAATCCCCGGGACAGGGAGGAATGAGCAGTTCTTC
CASSLIPGTGRNEQFF
>many|TRBV4-1|TRBJ1-6|TRBD1
TGCGCCAGCAGCCCAACCGGGACAGGGGTTGAGTATAATTCACCCCTCCACTTT
CASSPTGTGVEYNSPLHF
>.|TRBV5-1|TRBJ2-1|TRBD2
TGCGCCAGCAGCTTTGTACTAGCGGGGTACAATGAGCAGTTCTTC
CASSFVLAGYNEQFF
>once|TRBV5-6|TRBJ1-2|.
TGTGCCAGCAGCTTCGGAGTGGACAGCTATGGCTACATCTTC
CASSFGVDSYGYIF
>.|TRBV24-1|TRBJ1-1|.
TGTGCCACCAGTGATTACCTGGGACGGCCAAACACTGAAGCTTTCTTT
CATSDYLGRPNTEAFF
>few|TRBV5-1|TRBJ2-1|.
TGCGCCAGCAGCTTGGAAGGACATACGAACAATGAGCAGTTCTTC
CASSLEGHTNNEQFF
>.|TRBV11-3|TRBJ2-3|.
TGTGACAGCTGTTTCAGGACTAGCACAGATACGCAGTATTTT
CDSCFRTSTDTQYF
>many|TRBV13|TRBJ2-3|TRBD2
TGTGCCAGCAGCTTGACGTCCGGGACTAGCGGCACAGATACGCAGTATTTT
CASSLTSGTSGTDTQYF
>few|TRBV4-2|TRBJ2-7|.
TGTGCCAGCAGCCAAGTCTCCCCGGACAGCTCCTACGAGCAGTACTTC
CASSQVSPDSSYEQYF
>once|TRBV29-1|TRBJ2-7|.
TGCAGCGTAGCGGGACAAGAATTCTACGAGCAGTATTTC
CSVAGQEFYEQYF
>many|TRBV4-1|TRBJ1-5|.
TGCGCCAGCAGCCAAGCGCCCGCAGGGATGGGAAGGGTCTGGGGCAATCAGCCCCAGCATTTT
CASSQAPAGMGRVWGNQPQHF
>many|TRBV28|TRBJ2-7|.
TGTGCCAGCAGTTTGTATCAGGGGAATCGCGAGCAGTACTTC
CASSLYQGNREQYF
>.|TRBV15|TRBJ2-3|.
TGTGCCACCAGGGGGACGGAGGGCACAGATACGCAGTATTTT
CATRGTEGTDTQYF
>many|TRBV12-3/TRBV12-4|TRBJ2-7|TRBD1
TGTGCCAGCAGTTTGGACAGGGTCTACGAGCAGTACTTC
CASSLDRVYEQYF
>.|TRBV12-3/TRBV12-4|TRBJ1-6|TRBD1
TGTGCCAGCAGCACCCGGTTAGGGACAGGGATTTCACCCCTACACTTT
CASSTRLGTGISPLHF
>.|TRBV6-5|TRBJ2-7|TRBD1
TGTGCCAGCAGTTACAGTCAGGGGGCCTACAAGCAGTACTTC
CASSYSQGAYKQYF
>.|TRBV5-1|TRBJ2-3|.
TGCGCCAGCAGCCCCGGGACTCGTAGGGCAGATACGCAGTATTTT
CASSPGTRRADTQYF
>.|TRBV11-2|TRBJ2-7|.
TGTGCCAGCAGCAACGGACTGGCGGGGAGTGGATACAAGCAGTACTTC
CASSNGLAGSGYKQYF
>.|TRBV11-3|TRBJ2-1|.
TGTGACAGCAGCAGAGTAACCTTTAGGCAGTTCTTC
CDSSRVTFRQFF
>.|TRBV28|TRBJ2-2|TRBD2
TGTGCCAGCAGCCCTAGCGGGGCCCCGAACACCGGGGAGCTGTTTTTT
CASSPSGAPNTGELFF
>.|TRBV7-8|TRBJ1-6|.
TGTGTCAGCGGCGTTAGGCAGGGTCCGAGTTCACCCCTCCACTTT
CVSGVRQGPSSPLHF
>.|TRBV5-1|TRBJ2-1|TRBD2
TGCGCAAGCAGCTCCACTAGCGGGAGGGTCTCCTACTCTTACAATGAGCAGTTCTTC
CASSSTSGRVSYSYNEQFF
>many|TRBV6-5|TRBJ1-1|.
TGTGCCAGCAGGGTAGGGTCCATGAACACTGAAGCTTTCTTT
CASRVGSMNTEAFF
>.|TRBV11-2|TRBJ2-1|.
TGTGCCAGCAGCTTAGACGGGAACTGCAATGAGCACTTCTTC
CASSLDGNCNEHFF
>.|TRBV6-5|TRBJ2-7|.
TGTGCCAGCAGTCCCTCACTTACCTATGAGCAGTACTTC
CASSPSLTYEQYF
>once|TRBV5-1|TRBJ2-5|.
TGCGCCATCAGCTTAGGCGCGAAGAAGGCCGGGGAGACCCAGTACTTC
CAISLGAKKAGETQYF
>.|TRBV7-8|TRBJ2-7|TRBD2
TGTGCCAGCAGCAAGGGACTAGTACTCTCCTACGAGCAGTACTTC
CASSKGLVLSYEQYF
>.|TRBV11-3|TRBJ2-5|.
TGTGCCAGTAGCCTACAGGGGAGGGAGGCCCAGTACTTC
CASSLQGREAQYF
>.|TRBV19|TRBJ2-5|.
TGTGCCAGTAGTCCATCCCGGGACCCAGCCACAGAGACCCAGTACTTC
CASSPSRDPATETQYF
>medium-sized|TRBV11-2|TRBJ2-1|.
TGTGCCAGCAGCTTAGCAAGCCATGAGCAGTTCTTC
CASSLASHEQFF